Each of the 28 T cell receptor beta chains below was sequenced from the same sample in a study of breast tumors, draining lymph nodes, adjacent tissues. Samples came from axillary lymph nodes draining the breast cancer. Using its own MiXCR run on the multiplex PCR reads, TCRdb lists one record per CDR3 protein. The sample includes fewer than 85,000 distinct CDR3 sequences, approximately 20% of them seen just once. The material sequenced was axillary lymph node tissue. The receptors originated from a female donor with breast cancer. Some clones in this sample may be carry-over from other donors' samples.

The CDR3 loop reads CASSVPGQTVASYNEQFF. DNA of the CDR3: TGTGCCAGCAGTGTCCCAGGTCAGACTGTTGCATCCTACAATGAGCAGTTCTTC. This chain links TRBV6-4 with TRBJ2-1; no definite D call. The germline V gene has CDR1 MRHNA and CDR2 SNTAGT. Trimming pared 4 bases from V and 1 base from J, leaving 20 bases between. There are 18 residues in the CDR3.

Many counts were recorded for this clonotype. The chain has TRBV4-2 and TRBJ2-2; TRBD2 matches at 11 bases. After removal of 2 bases from V and 7 bases from J, the junction contained 9 bases not matched to a gene. This CDR3 has 17 residues. Germline V gives CDR1 LGHNA, CDR2 YNFKEQ. CDR3 sequence (DNA): TGTGCCAGCAGCCAACTCCCTACACTAGCGGGAGACGGGGAGCTGTTTTTT. Protein product: CASSQLPTLAGDGELFF.

This chain links TRBV6-6 with TRBJ2-2; TRBD2 is a possible D gene (5 bases). CDR1 MNHNY and CDR2 SVGAGI come from the germline V gene (reference sequence). CDR3 length equals 15 residues. The V end was cut by 4 bases, the J end by 4 bases, with 13 bases between. The CDR3 region is CASSLSGRGTGELFF. CDR3 nucleotides: TGTGCCAGCAGTTTAAGTGGGAGAGGCACCGGGGAGCTGTTTTTT.

In its sample, this clonotype was seen many times. This chain links TRBV7-9 with TRBJ2-5; a weak D match, TRBD1 (7 bases). V lost 5 bases to trimming and J lost 4 bases, with 14 bases between them. CDR3 length: 14 amino acids. Germline CDR1 reads SEHNR; CDR2 reads FQNEAQ (reference sequence). In DNA, the CDR3 is TGTGCCAGCAGCCTCCAGGGGGGTGGAGAGACCCAGTACTTC. Protein: CASSLQGGGETQYF.

Of note for this clonotype: A much larger clone differs from this one at a single base, so this may be a read error. This chain connects TRBV19 to TRBJ2-2, with a tentative D call TRBD2 (5 bases). This CDR3 has 15 residues. Germline CDR1 reads LNHDA; CDR2 reads SQIVND (reference sequence). The DNA of the CDR3 is TGTGCCAGTAGTATCGAGTTAACGAACACCGGGGAGCTGTATTTT. This sequence encodes CASSIELTNTGELYF.

This clonotype came up many times. The V and J genes are TRBV7-2 and TRBJ1-5, with unresolved D. CDR1 SGHTA and CDR2 FQGNSA come from the germline V gene. Trimming pared 5 bases from V and 3 bases from J, leaving 5 bases between. The length of the CDR3 is 12 residues. CDR3 protein: CASSPFNQPQHF. DNA for the CDR3: TGTGCCAGCAGCCCGTTCAATCAGCCCCAGCATTTT. The variable domain in full, with the rest retrieved from reference TRBV7-2 and TRBJ1-5, is GAGVSQSPSNKVTEKGKDVELRCDPISGHTALYWYRQSLGQGLEFLIYFQGNSAPDKSGLPSDRFSAERTGGSVSTLTIQRTQQEDSAVYLCASSPFNQPQHFGDGTRLSIL.

CDR3 in DNA: TGTGCCAGCAGTTACAGCAACTATGGCTACACCTTC. Amino acid sequence: CASSYSNYGYTF. This chain uses TRBV6-2 or TRBV6-3 with TRBJ1-2, with no clear D. Trimming removed 2 bases from V and 2 bases from J, with 3 bases in between. Germline V CDR1 and CDR2: MNHEY, SVGEGT. CDR3 length equals 12 residues.

This clonotype was observed a few times. CDR3 loop: CATSDRVGQPQHF. The CDR3 DNA reads TGTGCCACCTCCGACAGGGTGGGGCAGCCCCAGCATTTT. The genes are TRBV6-5 and TRBJ1-5, with TRBD1 matching 7 bases. The germline CDR1 and CDR2 sequences are MNHEY and SVGAGI. V gave up 10 bases and J gave up 7 bases; unmatched junction bases: 10. This CDR3 is built from 13 residues.

This clonotype was seen ten or more times. This CDR3 is missing its conserved last phenylalanine or tryptophan, likely due to a read error. The DNA is left out, because the CDR3 cannot be placed on it with certainty; the CDR3 is given as TCRdb lists it. The chain has TRBV7-2 and TRBJ2-3; TRBD1 was called by the table and not checked on the DNA. The CDR3 spans 12 residues, counting both ends. Per germline, CDR1 SGHTA and CDR2 FQGNSA. The chain's CDR3 is CASSPPGRTLVL.

A note on this clonotype: A much larger clone lies one base from this, so it may be a read error. The chain uses TRBV7-9 and TRBJ2-1, with D possibly being TRBD1 or TRBD2 (5 bases each). The CDR3 is 15 amino acids. CDR1 SEHNR and CDR2 FQNEAQ come from the germline V gene (reference sequence). The CDR3 nucleotides read TGTGCCTGCAGCCCGCCTTTCATGGGACACAATGAGCAGTTCTTC. The encoded protein is CACSPPFMGHNEQFF.

Many counts were recorded for this clonotype. This chain connects TRBV3-1 to TRBJ2-7, with 7 bases that match TRBD2. With V trimmed by 4 bases and J by 5 bases, 14 bases remained unmatched. The germline gives CDR1 LGHDT, CDR2 YNNKEL (reference sequence). The CDR3 runs 16 residues. Written as DNA, the CDR3 is TGTGCCAGCAGCCCCAGGGCCGGGAGGCAGTTCAACGAGCAGTACTTC. Its translation is CASSPRAGRQFNEQYF.

With regard to this clonotype: A much larger clone differs by one base, so this may be a read error. V gene TRBV5-4 combines with J gene TRBJ1-2, with 8 bases fitting TRBD1. The CDR3 has 16 residues. CDR1 and CDR2 (germline): SGHNT, YYREEE (reference sequence). V dropped 4 bases and J dropped 1; count of bases not matched to a gene: 9. This CDR3 is CASSLPGQELNYGYTF. The CDR3 DNA sequence: TGTGCCAGCAGCCTTCCGGGACAGGAGCTTAACTATGGCTACACCTTC.

This clonotype was seen ten or more times. The chain combines TRBV6-5 with TRBJ2-7; 7 bases are shared with TRBD2. Germline CDR1 reads MNHEY; CDR2 reads SVGAGI. This CDR3 comprises 12 residues. The V segment lost 2 bases and the J segment 6 bases; nucleotides outside the gene matches: 1. This CDR3 is CASSYPGGEQYF. The CDR3 DNA sequence: TGTGCCAGCAGTTACCCGGGGGGCGAGCAGTACTTC.

This clonotype was recorded many times. The chain has TRBV6-6 and TRBJ2-3; maybe TRBD1 (6 bases). Germline CDR1 reads MNHNY; CDR2 reads SVGAGI (reference sequence). V lost 0 bases to trimming and J lost 0 bases, with 7 bases between them. There are 15 residues in the CDR3. The CDR3 DNA is TGTGCCAGCAGTTACTCGACAGGAAGCACAGATACGCAGTATTTT. Translated: CASSYSTGSTDTQYF.

Ten or more counts support this clonotype. The chain links TRBV30 to TRBJ2-7; 8 bases line up with TRBD2. CDR3 length equals 14 residues. CDR1 is GTSNPN and CDR2 is SVGIG in the germline V gene (reference sequence). Trimming at V came to 1 base and at J to 6 bases, leaving 8 bases not matched to a gene. CDR3 nucleotide sequence: TGTGCCTGGAGTGGTCGAGCGGGAGACTCCGAGCAGTACTTC. Translation: CAWSGRAGDSEQYF.

Worth noting for this clonotype: A read error may explain this, as a much larger clone is one base away. Since the CDR3 does not end with the conserved phenylalanine or tryptophan, this likely comes from a read error. The chain recombines TRBV12-5 with TRBJ2-1; 14 bases are a match to TRBD2. V dropped 0 bases and J dropped 5; count of bases not matched to a gene: 6. Germline V gene lookup returns CDR1 LGHNT and CDR2 FRNRAP. This CDR3 has 18 amino acids. The CDR3 loop reads CASGLVGATSGGDNEQFI. The CDR3 bases are TGTGCTAGTGGTTTGGTAGGGGCGACTAGCGGGGGGGACAATGAGCAGTTCATC.

This clonotype was recorded at least ten times. The rearrangement joins TRBV20-1 to TRBJ1-5, with 7 bases identical to TRBD1. Germline CDR1 reads DFQATT; CDR2 reads SNEGSKA (reference sequence). The CDR3 loop spans 14 amino acids. J gave up 6 bases and V 6 bases, and 11 bases lay outside the gene matches. The CDR3 sequence is CSAGDVRGVQPQHF. In DNA form, the CDR3 reads TGCAGTGCAGGGGACGTCAGGGGGGTTCAGCCCCAGCATTTT.

Ten or more counts support this clonotype. The V gene is TRBV20-1, the J gene TRBJ2-3; 9 bases match TRBD2. The CDR3 extends over 15 amino acids. The ends lost 4 bases at V and 3 bases at J; junction bases unmatched: 8. Germline V CDR1 and CDR2: DFQATT, SNEGSKA (reference sequence). DNA of the CDR3: TGCAGTGCTACTCCCCCCAGCGGGAGGACAGATACGCAGTATTTT. The encoded protein is CSATPPSGRTDTQYF.

This clonotype was picked up many times. The rearrangement links TRBV3-1 to TRBJ2-1; D perhaps matches TRBD2 (6 bases). V lost 4 bases and J 8 bases, leaving 18 bases between the germline ends. CDR1 is LGHDT, CDR2 YNNKEL, per germline (reference sequence). This CDR3 is 15 amino acids long. The CDR3: CASSLRDSGRDEQFF. CDR3 in DNA: TGTGCCAGCAGCCTGAGGGACTCAGGAAGGGATGAGCAGTTCTTC.

V usage is TRBV20-1 and J usage is TRBJ2-3; TRBD2 might be the D (6 bases). Per the germline V gene, CDR1 is DFQATT and CDR2 is SNEGSKA (reference sequence). Trimming removed 1 base at V and 3 bases at J, with 26 bases between. This CDR3 is 19 amino acids long. CDR3 residues: CSARGAYGAGRETTDTQYF. CDR3 coding DNA: TGCAGTGCTAGAGGGGCTTATGGGGCGGGAAGGGAGACGACAGATACGCAGTATTTT.

This clonotype was detected ten times or more. The J gene is TRBJ2-7, the V gene TRBV4-1; the D gene is possibly TRBD1 (6 bases). Per germline, CDR1 MGHRA and CDR2 YSYEKL. The CDR3 runs to 13 residues. V lost 4 bases to trimming and J lost 1 base, with 8 bases between them. CDR3 sequence: CASSRGGSYEQYF. DNA for the CDR3: TGCGCCAGCAGCCGAGGGGGATCCTACGAGCAGTACTTC.

Many counts were recorded for this clonotype. The chain has TRBV2 and TRBJ2-7; no clear D gene. This CDR3 has 14 amino acids. Germline-derived CDR1 and CDR2 are SNHLY and FYNNEI. Trimming cost V 1 base and J 0 bases, with 7 bases left between them. In DNA form, the CDR3 reads TGTGCCAGCAGTGAAGAGCACAGCTCCTACGAGCAGTACTTC. It encodes CASSEEHSSYEQYF.

This clonotype was observed a few times. This sequence joins TRBV3-1 and TRBJ1-4; unclear D gene. The CDR3 contains 13 residues. Trimming pared 2 bases from V and 5 bases from J, leaving 6 bases between. Germline V gene sequence: CDR1 LGHDT, CDR2 YNNKEL (reference sequence). The DNA for the CDR3 is TGTGCCAGCAGCCAAACCCTGAATGAAAAACTGTTTTTT. Amino acid sequence: CASSQTLNEKLFF.

This clonotype was observed at least ten times. The chain couples TRBV25-1 to TRBJ2-2; possibly TRBD1 for D (6 bases). Germline V lookup: CDR1 MGHDK, CDR2 SYGVNS. V lost 1 base and J lost 5, with 14 bases in between. The CDR3 runs 16 residues. The CDR3 sequence: CASSEWKGGRTGELFF. The CDR3 DNA follows: TGTGCCAGCAGTGAATGGAAAGGGGGAAGAACCGGGGAGCTGTTTTTT.

This clonotype was recorded at least ten times. The chain carries TRBV9 and TRBJ2-1; 8 nucleotides agree with TRBD1. CDR3 length: 16 amino acids. Germline trimming cut 0 bases from V and 6 bases from J; bases unmatched to any gene: 8. Germline CDR1 reads SGDLS; CDR2 reads YYNGEE. The CDR3 loop is CASSVDVDRDLNEQFF. The CDR3 bases are TGTGCCAGCAGCGTAGACGTGGACAGGGATCTCAATGAGCAGTTCTTC.

This clonotype has at least ten counts. V and J are TRBV10-3 and TRBJ2-7; D is possibly TRBD2 (6 bases). The CDR3 sequence is 12 residues long. V lost 8 bases and J 2 bases, leaving 10 bases between the germline ends. CDR1 and CDR2 from the germline V gene are ENHRY and SYGVKD. The CDR3 loop is CAIAGHPYEQYF. DNA for the CDR3: TGTGCCATCGCGGGGCATCCCTACGAGCAGTACTTC.

With regard to this clonotype: This may stem from a read error, because a much larger clone lies one nucleotide away. This chain connects TRBV6-1 to TRBJ1-5; D gene unclear. Trimming took 2 bases from V and 4 from J, leaving 12 bases between them. This CDR3 spans 15 amino acids. Germline V gene lookup returns CDR1 MNHNS and CDR2 SASEGT. CDR3 nucleotide sequence: TGTGCCAGCAGTGAAAGGGAACAGAGGAATCAGCCCCAGCATTTT. It encodes CASSEREQRNQPQHF.

This clonotype has at least ten counts. CDR3 coding DNA: TGTGCCAGCACCGTCCGGGACTTCTACAATGAGCAGTTCTTC. Translation: CASTVRDFYNEQFF. V is TRBV7-9 and J is TRBJ2-1; D is possibly TRBD2 (6 bases). The CDR3 contains 14 residues. V was clipped by 7 bases and J by 3 bases, with 13 bases between them. The germline gives CDR1 SEHNR, CDR2 FQNEAQ (reference sequence).